This T cell receptor beta chain is drawn from a study of T cells in Graves' hyperthyroidism and ophthalmopathy (dated by TCRdb to the late 2010s). Some background on the complete study: Peripheral blood was sampled at the time of initial diagnosis, prior to any treatment. TCR V-J signatures able to tell the groups apart were searched for in a discovery cohort of 100 or so patients, of whom under 45 had Graves' ophthalmopathy and some 60 had stable Graves' hyperthyroidism. Whether ophthalmopathy could be predicted prospectively was tested in an independent validation cohort made up of about 20 hyperthyroidism patients plus 17 patients who later progressed to ophthalmopathy. For training and testing, the 110 or so patients in the discovery cohort were randomly divided in a 7:3 ratio. Thyroid tissue and blood T-cell repertoires from more than five Graves' hyperthyroidism patients were also compared in the study. Following sampling, methimazole starting at 30 mg daily was given to hyperthyroidism patients, and high-dose intravenous methylprednisolone was given to ophthalmopathy patients. The paper reports TCR Vbeta CDR3 sequencing of approximately 140 peripheral blood samples: around 41 ophthalmopathy, roughly 74 hyperthyroidism and approximately 17 progressor patients.

Amplification of TCR beta CDR3 regions was carried out from RNA transcripts. For the first round of RT-PCR on the TCR CDR3, the HTBI primer set was used together with the Qiagen OneStep RT-PCR kit. Libraries were constructed in a second round of multiplex PCR, after which size selection and purification were carried out. The libraries were sequenced on an Illumina HiSeq2000 using paired-end 100 bp reads. The authors processed their data as follows. Raw data were processed with SOAPnuke, discarding reads with adapters, uncalled bases, mean Phred below 15, or no exact constant-primer or identifier match. COPE v1.2.5 was used to merge the high-quality paired reads, and each unique nucleotide sequence was defined as a clonotype. Clonotypes were aligned to IMGT TRBV, TRBD and TRBJ reference segments using MiTCR v1.1. Only V-J combinations with frequency above 0.0001, covering 98% to 99.2% of repertoires, were analysed. A TCS score was defined as the ratio of F50 (clonal expansion) to E x V (chaos), with BLOSUM62-based TCRdist applied between CDR3 peptides within each V-J. Welch's t-statistics and random forest reduced roughly 540 V-J features to 13, which were used in a naive Bayes classifier (R e1071). The public reads were reanalyzed by TCRdb: fastp trimming at Q25, MiXCR alignment, in-frame beta chains only. Rows with one shared CDR3 protein collapse into an entry with the most common genes and DNA. What appears here as the V and J calls and clone size reflects TCRdb's work, not the paper's. The sample yields 500,000 to 600,000 distinct CDR3 sequences; approximately 20% were counted once. 45% to 50% of the sample lies in the top ten.

Taken from the germline V gene (reference sequence), the CDR1 and CDR2 loops are GTSNPN and SVGIG. The CDR3 measures 14 amino acids from cysteine to phenylalanine. Only the CDR3 DNA is retained, 42 bases long and in frame from the first base. Ends trimmed: V by 0 bases, J by 7 bases; bases unmatched to a gene: 3. The paper's findings and limits, for the study overall: In cross-validation, a model built on a 13 V-J signature told ophthalmopathy apart from stable hyperthyroidism with 87.88% sensitivity and roughly 83% specificity, and in testing the same model reached 80%/75%. Sample size was not statistically predetermined, and investigators were not blinded to group allocation. Blood samples also contained most of the expanded thyroid clonotypes (frequency above 0.001), which suggests that blood repertoires may reflect thyroid immune responses. During validation, the model predicted progression to ophthalmopathy a median of roughly six months ahead of onset, with just under 71% sensitivity and roughly 72% specificity.

This clonotype appeared many times. Its antigen target is currently unknown. No qualities accompany the bases; no much larger clone lies one base away. Ophthalmopathy patients had moderately to severely active disease, with a Clinical Activity Score of 3 or more, a NOSPECS grade of 4 or more, and a disease duration of less than 3 months. The study excluded patients with uncontrolled infections, other autoimmune diseases, pregnancy or lactation. Clinical symptoms, serum thyroxine and TRAb, thyroid ultrasound, and orbital computed tomography formed the basis for the diagnoses. PBMCs were isolated from roughly 10 ml of fresh peripheral blood by Ficoll-Paque density gradient centrifugation. Total RNA was extracted with Trizol reagent, and quality was checked on an Agilent 2100 Bioanalyzer.

The source of this sequence is a man aged 40-55 years with Graves' ophthalmopathy. The chain is encoded by TRBV30 joined to TRBJ2-7, with 13 central nucleotides matching TRBD2. Sequencing input: blood. The nucleotide sequence reads as follows: TGTGCCTGGAGTGTAGGACTAGCGGGAGTTGAGCAGTACTTC. This encodes CAWSVGLAGVEQYF.